These T cell receptor beta chains were read from a single sample in a study of T cell responses to AZD1222 COVID-19 vaccine. The assay was immunoSEQ multiplex PCR, and TCRdb's table has in-frame clones only and misses some. This table has under 150,000 clones, about 91% appearing once. The material was peripheral blood, obtained 28 days after the second AZD1222 dose. The source is an adult who received the AZD1222 COVID-19 vaccine. Both conserved end residues are part of each CDR3. The D gene is left open where the match is weak. Size is stated for part of the rows, as once, few or many counts, or as a class when the clone is expanded.

abundance,j_gene,d_gene,v_gene,CDR3nt,CDR3aa
once,TRBJ2-5,.,TRBV12-3/TRBV12-4,TGTGCCAGCAGTCCTACCAACAGGGAGCAGTACTTC,CASSPTNREQYF
.,TRBJ1-5,.,TRBV30,TGTGCCTGGAGTATCCCGGGACACCCGCATTTT,CAWSIPGHPHF
.,TRBJ2-2,.,TRBV7-9,TGTGCCAGCAGCTTAGCGGACGGAAAGACCGGGGAGCTGTTTTTT,CASSLADGKTGELFF
.,TRBJ1-1,TRBD1,TRBV19,TGTGCCAGTAGTCCGACAGGGGATAACACTGAAGCTTTCTTT,CASSPTGDNTEAFF
.,TRBJ2-2,TRBD1,TRBV19,TGTGCCAGTAGTATTGGACAGGCGAACACCGGGGAGCTGTTTTTT,CASSIGQANTGELFF
.,TRBJ1-1,TRBD1,TRBV19,TGTGCCAGTAGTCGTACAGGGGGCATGAACACTGAAGCTTTCTTT,CASSRTGGMNTEAFF
.,TRBJ1-2,.,TRBV2,TGTGCCAGCAGGGCCGACAGCCCGGGTAGTGGCTACACCTTC,CASRADSPGSGYTF
.,TRBJ1-6,TRBD1,TRBV19,TGTGCCAGTATTGGACAGGGAGGCGGAAATTCACCCCTCCACTTT,CASIGQGGGNSPLHF
.,TRBJ2-1,.,TRBV14,TGTGCCAGCAGCCAAGCGGACTGGGGGAATGAGCAGTTCTTC,CASSQADWGNEQFF
.,TRBJ1-1,TRBD1,TRBV6-5,TGTGCCAGCAGCGGGACAGGTGAAGCTTTCTTT,CASSGTGEAFF
.,TRBJ2-1,TRBD1,TRBV5-1,TGCGCCAGCAGCTTGGAGGGGGCAAATGAGCAGTTCTTC,CASSLEGANEQFF
.,TRBJ2-7,.,TRBV7-6,TGTGCCAGCAGCTTCGAGACAAACTACGAGCAGTACTTC,CASSFETNYEQYF
.,TRBJ2-1,.,TRBV7-3,TGTGCCAGCAGCTTTGGTGGGAGATGGTCCTACAATGAGCAGTTCTTC,CASSFGGRWSYNEQFF
.,TRBJ2-1,TRBD2,TRBV10-3,TGTGCCATCAGTGATCAGGGACTAGCCAAATCGATTTCCTACAATGAGCAGTTCTTC,CAISDQGLAKSISYNEQFF
.,TRBJ2-5,TRBD2,TRBV7-3,TGTGCCAGCAGCCTCTCCGGGACTAGTGGGGAGACCCAGTACTTC,CASSLSGTSGETQYF
.,TRBJ1-4,TRBD1,TRBV2,TGTGCCAGCAGCCCAGGGGGAGGAGAAAAACTGTTTTTT,CASSPGGGEKLFF
.,TRBJ2-5,TRBD2,TRBV15,TGTGCCACTGCCTCTAGCGGGAGGGAGACCCAGTACTTC,CATASSGRETQYF
.,TRBJ1-1,.,TRBV30,TGTGCCTGGAGGGGGGACCCGGAGGTCACTGAAGCTTTCTTT,CAWRGDPEVTEAFF
few,TRBJ1-1,.,TRBV7-9,TGTGCCAGCAGCTTAGAAGGGATCACTGAAGCTTTCTTT,CASSLEGITEAFF
.,TRBJ2-1,.,TRBV27,TGTGCCAGCAGTTTATCGGACGTAAGGGGTGAGCAGTTCTTC,CASSLSDVRGEQFF
.,TRBJ1-2,.,TRBV3-1/TRBV3-2,TGTGCCAGCAGCTTTTCGGACAGCTATGGCTACACCTTC,CASSFSDSYGYTF
.,TRBJ2-3,.,TRBV7-8,TGTGCCAGCAGCGCGGACGTCCGACTCAGCACAGATACGCAGTATTTT,CASSADVRLSTDTQYF
few,TRBJ2-5,.,TRBV11-3,TGTGCCAGCAGCTTAGATGGCGGGAACCAAGAGACCCAGTACTTC,CASSLDGGNQETQYF
.,TRBJ1-6,.,TRBV3-1/TRBV3-2,TGTGCCAGCAGCCAAGAGGGGGCAGGGTACTATAATTCACCCCTCCACTTT,CASSQEGAGYYNSPLHF
.,TRBJ2-2,TRBD1,TRBV3-1/TRBV3-2,TGTGCCAGCAGCCATCGCCCGACAGGGAGAACCGGGGAGCTGTTTTTT,CASSHRPTGRTGELFF
.,TRBJ2-2,TRBD1,TRBV30,TGTGCCTGGAGTACAGGGGGCGCCTCCGGGGAGCTGTTTTTT,CAWSTGGASGELFF
.,TRBJ1-2,.,TRBV7-2,TGTGCCAGCAGCTTAGGACATATCTATGGCTACACCTTC,CASSLGHIYGYTF
.,TRBJ1-1,.,TRBV5-1,TGCGCCAGCAGCTTGGAAGTGGGAATGAACACTGAAGCTTTCTTT,CASSLEVGMNTEAFF
.,TRBJ2-4,.,TRBV20-1,TGCAGTGCTAGTGGGTTAGCCAAAAACATTCAGTACTTC,CSASGLAKNIQYF
.,TRBJ2-5,.,TRBV10-3,TGTGCCATCAGTGAAGGCGGGGACGAACAAGAGACCCAGTACTTC,CAISEGGDEQETQYF
.,TRBJ1-5,TRBD1,TRBV6-2/TRBV6-3,TGTGCCAGCAGCAGTACCCTACGGGACAGGGGCCGTTTT,CASSSTLRDRGRF
.,TRBJ2-1,.,TRBV5-1,TGCGCCAGCAGCTTGGGGGTCGGCAATGAGCAGTTCTTC,CASSLGVGNEQFF
.,TRBJ2-1,.,TRBV5-1,TGCGCCAGCAGCTTGGCAGGACCCCTGAACCCCTACAATGAGCAGTTCTTC,CASSLAGPLNPYNEQFF
.,TRBJ2-3,.,TRBV6-5,TGTGCCAGCAGTTACTCGATGAAGCGGGCAGATACGCAGTATTTT,CASSYSMKRADTQYF
.,TRBJ2-2,.,TRBV7-8,TGTGCCAGCAGCGTTACAGGATACACCGGGGAGCTGTTTTTT,CASSVTGYTGELFF
.,TRBJ2-1,.,TRBV9,TGTGCCAGCAGCACATCCAATGAGCAGTTCTTC,CASSTSNEQFF
.,TRBJ1-1,.,TRBV7-2,TGTGCCATCCCCCGGCCCCCGGGGGAAGCTTTCTTT,CAIPRPPGEAFF
once,TRBJ1-2,.,TRBV18,TGTGCCAGCTCACGCTCCCGTAGGACCACTCCAGATGGCTACACCTTC,CASSRSRRTTPDGYTF
.,TRBJ1-2,.,TRBV6-5,TGTGCCAGCAGTTACTCCTACTCTCCTAACTATGGCTACACCTTC,CASSYSYSPNYGYTF
.,TRBJ2-5,.,TRBV6-6,TGTGCCAGCATACGGGGGGCCTGGGAAGAGACCCAGTACTTC,CASIRGAWEETQYF
.,TRBJ1-4,TRBD1,TRBV7-9,TGTGCCAGCAGCCCGACAGGACAGGTTGGGGAAAAACTGTTTTTT,CASSPTGQVGEKLFF
.,TRBJ1-1,.,TRBV2,TGTGCCAGCTTTCCGCAGGGGTTGGGCACTGAAGCTTTCTTT,CASFPQGLGTEAFF